Presented here are 18 T cell receptor beta chains from one specimen sequenced in a study of technical replicates of blood from a few donors. The table came from immunoSEQ multiplex PCR; TCRdb's copy has only in-frame clones and leaves some out. The data show around 79,000 clones, roughly 91% seen once. Source material: T cells isolated from PBMCs. These receptor sequences come from a human donor in good health.

The genes are TRBV4-2 and TRBJ2-1; 11 nucleotides align to TRBD2. J was trimmed by 8 bases and V by 0 bases; bases with no gene match: 12. Germline CDR1 LGHNA, CDR2 YNFKEQ. The CDR3 has 18 residues. The CDR3 sequence: CASSQELLGTSGSDEQFF. The DNA for the CDR3 is TGTGCCAGCAGCCAAGAACTTCTGGGCACTAGCGGGAGCGATGAGCAGTTCTTC.

A note on this clone: Other DNA sequences in the sample encode the same CDR3. The gene calls are TRBV7-9 and TRBJ2-7; no reliable D call. The germline V gene encodes CDR1 SEHNR and CDR2 FQNEAQ (reference sequence). The CDR3 has 12 residues. Deletions cut 6 bases from V and 3 bases from J, with 9 bases between. For the CDR3, the DNA is TGTGCCAGCAGTTTGACGGGCTACGAGCAGTACTTC. This gives the protein CASSLTGYEQYF.

The V and J genes are TRBV28 and TRBJ2-3, with D perhaps TRBD1 (6 bases). V lost 4 bases to trimming and J lost 0 bases, with 8 bases between them. The CDR3 totals 14 residues. CDR1 and CDR2 from the germline V gene are MDHEN and SYDVKM. The CDR3 DNA sequence: TGTGCCAGCAGTTCAGGGGATAGCACAGATACGCAGTATTTT. The encoded protein is CASSSGDSTDTQYF.

This chain joins TRBV5-4 and TRBJ2-7; D unresolved. This CDR3 is 14 amino acids long. Germline V gene sequence: CDR1 SGHNT, CDR2 YYREEE (reference sequence). The germline V and J ends were trimmed by 0 bases and 1 base, with 8 bases remaining between them. CDR3 region: CASSLVDKSYEQYF. DNA of the CDR3: TGTGCCAGCAGCTTGGTAGACAAGTCCTACGAGCAGTACTTC.

This clone was seen only a few times. The chain carries TRBV15 and TRBJ1-1; no reliable D call. V was shortened by 1 base and J by 7 bases, with 10 bases between the two germline ends. Germline CDR1 LNHNV, CDR2 YYDKDF (reference sequence). This CDR3 has 13 residues. The CDR3 here is CATSRAHLDEAFF. For the CDR3, the DNA is TGTGCCACCAGCAGAGCTCATTTAGATGAAGCTTTCTTT. The whole variable domain, remainder taken from reference TRBV15 and TRBJ1-1, is DAMVIQNPRYQVTQFGKPVTLSCSQTLNHNVMYWYQQKSSQAPKLLFHYYDKDFNNEADTPDNFQSRRPNTSFCFLDIRSPGLGDTAMYLCATSRAHLDEAFFGQGTRLTVV.

The V gene is TRBV5-4, the J gene TRBJ2-7; D is possibly TRBD2 (5 bases). This CDR3 has 15 residues. Germline CDR1 reads SGHNT; CDR2 reads YYREEE (reference sequence). The ends were cut back, 4 bases at V and 4 bases at J, with 18 bases in the middle. The CDR3 region is CASSPRNSGIYEQYF. The CDR3 nucleotides read TGTGCCAGCAGCCCGCGGAATTCGGGGATATACGAGCAGTACTTC.

V is TRBV6-5 and J is TRBJ1-2, with a possible D match to TRBD1 (5 bases). CDR1 is MNHEY and CDR2 is SVGAGI in the germline V gene. The V end lost 2 bases, the J end lost 4 bases, and 11 bases lay between the germline ends. CDR3 length: 14 residues. The CDR3 spells CASSYGGGAYGYTF. The CDR3 DNA reads TGTGCCAGCAGTTACGGAGGAGGGGCCTATGGCTACACCTTC.

This chain joins TRBV6-5 and TRBJ2-2; D possibly corresponds to TRBD1 (5 bases). The V gene lost 6 bases and the J gene lost 6 bases, with 14 bases spanning the gap. Germline V gives CDR1 MNHEY, CDR2 SVGAGI. This CDR3 is built from 14 residues. The CDR3 region has the DNA TGTGCCAGCAGCTACAAGGGGTTCGCCGGGGAGCTGTTTTTT. Translated: CASSYKGFAGELFF.

V is TRBV19 and J is TRBJ2-2, with TRBD1 matching 9 bases. The V and J ends lost 7 bases and 4 bases, in that order; junction bases with no gene match: 4. Germline CDR1 is LNHDA and CDR2 is SQIVND (reference sequence). CDR3 length: 14 residues. CDR3 residues: CASNEGQGTGELFF. The CDR3 DNA reads TGTGCCAGTAACGAGGGACAGGGCACCGGGGAGCTGTTTTTT.

The chain employs TRBV9 and TRBJ1-1; 9 bases align to TRBD1. CDR1 and CDR2 from the germline V gene are SGDLS and YYNGEE. This CDR3 is 14 amino acids long. Unmatched junction bases numbered 6, after V lost 3 bases and J lost 6 bases. CDR3 sequence reads: CASSETGGFAEAFF. The CDR3 DNA is TGTGCCAGCAGCGAGACAGGGGGATTCGCTGAAGCTTTCTTT.

This clone was counted only a few times. The chain carries TRBV6-5 and TRBJ2-7; TRBD1 matches at 10 bases. The CDR3 consists of 14 residues. The V gene end was trimmed by 9 bases and the J gene end by 7 bases; junction bases not matched to a gene: 12. Germline V CDR1 and CDR2: MNHEY, SVGAGI. Here the CDR3 reads CASSFGQGEVEQYF. CDR3 DNA: TGTGCCAGTTCGTTTGGACAGGGGGAGGTGGAGCAGTACTTC.

This rearrangement joins TRBV2 to TRBJ2-5; a possible D gene is TRBD1 (5 bases). Germline V gene data show CDR1 as SNHLY and CDR2 as FYNNEI. This CDR3 has 13 amino acids. The V gene lost 5 bases and the J gene lost 3 bases, with 10 bases spanning the gap. Written as DNA, the CDR3 is TGTGCCAGCAGTCCCTTAGGGGAAGAGACCCAGTACTTC. Amino acids: CASSPLGEETQYF.

This chain links TRBV4-1 with TRBJ2-3; D gene unclear. The CDR3 consists of 15 residues. CDR1 and CDR2 from the germline V gene are MGHRA and YSYEKL. V was trimmed by 1 base and J by 4 bases, leaving 12 bases between them. This CDR3 reads CASSQVIGVADTQYF. The CDR3, as DNA: TGCGCCAGCAGCCAAGTTATCGGTGTCGCAGATACGCAGTATTTT.

V gene TRBV7-3 combines with J gene TRBJ2-1; D not resolved. Trimming left V 5 bases short and J 5 bases short, with 7 bases between. CDR1 is SGHTA, CDR2 FQGTGA, per germline. The CDR3 runs 12 residues. The CDR3 bases are TGTGCCAGCAGCGTAGCCAACAATGAGCAGTTCTTC. Translation: CASSVANNEQFF. Based on the CDR3 plus reference TRBV7-3 and TRBJ2-1, the full variable domain is GAGVSQTPSNKVTEKGKYVELRCDPISGHTALYWYRQSLGQGPEFLIYFQGTGAADDSGLPNDRFFAVRPEGSVSTLKIQRTERGDSAVYLCASSVANNEQFFGPGTRLTVL.

V and J are TRBV6-5 and TRBJ2-5; TRBD1 matches at 8 bases. This CDR3 region has 13 residues. The trim removed 8 bases at V and 5 bases at J, leaving 7 bases unmatched. CDR1 MNHEY and CDR2 SVGAGI come from the germline V gene. CDR3 residues: CASHQGATETQYF. DNA for the CDR3: TGTGCCAGCCACCAGGGGGCGACTGAGACCCAGTACTTC.

This clone has more than one count but fewer than ten. A read error may account for a junction end that differs from germline. This chain links TRBV7-8 with TRBJ1-1; TRBD1 matches 11 bases. CDR1 and CDR2 (germline): SGHVS, FQNEAQ. The CDR3 consists of 17 residues. The CDR3 sequence is CASSIAGQGVVRTEAFF. CDR3 coding DNA: TGTGCCAGCAGCATAGCGGGACAGGGGGTCGTTAGGACTGAAGCTTTCTTT.

V gene TRBV6-4 combines with J gene TRBJ1-2, with D uncertain. The CDR3 consists of 14 residues. V lost 0 bases and J lost 8, with 13 bases in between. Germline V CDR1 and CDR2: MRHNA, SNTAGT. CDR3 sequence reads: CASSDSPGPGGYTF. The CDR3 DNA sequence: TGTGCCAGCAGTGACTCGCCTGGGCCAGGCGGCTACACCTTC.

This clone was seen just once. This chain connects TRBV30 to TRBJ1-5; unclear D gene. Trimming cost V 5 bases and J 7 bases, with 12 bases left between them. The CDR3 covers 12 residues. Germline CDR1 is GTSNPN and CDR2 is SVGIG (reference sequence). Here the CDR3 reads CAWDGSGQPQHF. The CDR3, as DNA: TGTGCCTGGGACGGGTCTGGACAGCCCCAGCATTTT.